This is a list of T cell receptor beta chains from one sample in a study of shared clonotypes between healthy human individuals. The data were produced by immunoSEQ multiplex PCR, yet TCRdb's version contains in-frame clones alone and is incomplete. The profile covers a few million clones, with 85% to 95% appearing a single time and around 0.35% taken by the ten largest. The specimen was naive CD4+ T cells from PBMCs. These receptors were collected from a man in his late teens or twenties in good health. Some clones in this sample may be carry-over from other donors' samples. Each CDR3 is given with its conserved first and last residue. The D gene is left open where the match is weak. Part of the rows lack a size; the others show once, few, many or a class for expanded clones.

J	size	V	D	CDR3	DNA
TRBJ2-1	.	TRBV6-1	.	CASTTGGGYNEQFF	TGTGCCAGCACAACAGGGGGGGGTTACAATGAGCAGTTCTTC
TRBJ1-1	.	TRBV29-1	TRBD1	CSVVGVASYQGGNTEAFF	TGCAGCGTTGTCGGCGTAGCGTCCTATCAGGGGGGGAACACTGAAGCTTTCTTT
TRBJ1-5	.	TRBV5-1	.	CASSSRPGDQPQHF	TGCGCCAGCAGCTCCCGACCCGGGGATCAGCCCCAGCATTTT
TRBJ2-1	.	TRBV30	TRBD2	CAWSTGTSFGDEQFF	TGTGCCTGGAGTACCGGGACTAGCTTCGGGGATGAGCAGTTCTTC
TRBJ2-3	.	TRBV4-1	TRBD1	CASSQVDRGSTDTQYF	TGCGCCAGCAGCCAGGTTGACAGGGGTAGCACAGATACGCAGTATTTT
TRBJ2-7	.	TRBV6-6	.	CASSLGVHEQYF	TGTGCCAGCAGTTTGGGAGTACACGAGCAGTACTTC
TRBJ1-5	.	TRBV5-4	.	CASSLGGSYQPQHF	TGTGCCAGCAGCTTGGGGGGCAGTTATCAGCCCCAGCATTTT
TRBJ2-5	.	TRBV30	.	CAWTWGLWETQYF	TGTGCCTGGACTTGGGGACTTTGGGAGACCCAGTACTTC
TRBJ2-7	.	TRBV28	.	CASSFGGGHNVGEQYF	TGTGCCAGCAGTTTTGGGGGGGGGCACAATGTTGGCGAGCAGTACTTC
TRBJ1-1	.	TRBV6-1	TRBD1	CASGPWDRPSEAFF	TGTGCCAGCGGACCTTGGGACAGACCTTCTGAAGCTTTCTTT
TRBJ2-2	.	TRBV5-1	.	CASSMSGRLNTGELFF	TGCGCCAGCAGCATGAGCGGGCGGTTAAACACCGGGGAGCTGTTTTTT
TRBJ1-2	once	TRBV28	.	CASSLPSGTYGYTF	TGTGCCAGCAGTTTACCGAGTGGGACCTATGGCTACACCTTC
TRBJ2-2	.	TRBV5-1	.	CASSLGRLARTGELFF	TGCGCCAGCAGCTTGGGAAGGCTAGCCAGGACCGGGGAGCTGTTTTTT
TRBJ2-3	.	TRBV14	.	CASSASVDTQYF	TGTGCCAGCAGTGCTAGCGTGGATACGCAGTATTTT
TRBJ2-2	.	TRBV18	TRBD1	CASSPGQGMHGELFF	TGTGCCAGCTCACCAGGACAGGGGATGCACGGGGAGCTGTTTTTT
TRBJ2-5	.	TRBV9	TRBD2	CASSRRSSGTGQETQYF	TGTGCCAGCAGCCGACGATCTAGCGGTACAGGCCAAGAGACCCAGTACTTC
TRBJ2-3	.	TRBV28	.	CASSLGLGTGTDTQYF	TGTGCCAGCAGTTTGGGCTTGGGGACGGGCACAGATACGCAGTATTTT